The 32 T cell receptor beta chains presented below share a single source sample, sequenced in a study of cytomegalovirus exposure and HLA in healthy donors. Vbeta (60) and Jbeta (13) primers were used in the PCR. Method: immunoSEQ multiplex PCR; TCRdb's copy keeps in-frame clones and lacks some. The data show about 86,000 clones, about three quarters seen once. Input material: PBMCs. All receptors come from a man aged 60-69 years in good health and CMV-seronegative.

This rearrangement joins TRBV19 to TRBJ1-1; tentatively, D is TRBD1 (5 bases). The length of the CDR3 is 14 residues. CDR1 and CDR2 (germline): LNHDA, SQIVND (reference sequence). Trimming left V 3 bases short and J 2 bases short, with 10 bases between. CDR3 protein: CASSIGGRNTEAFF. The CDR3 DNA is TGTGCCAGTAGTATCGGGGGACGCAACACTGAAGCTTTCTTT. Using reference TRBV19 and TRBJ1-1 for the parts outside the CDR3, the full variable domain is DGGITQSPKYLFRKEGQNVTLSCEQNLNHDAMYWYRQDPGQGLRLIYYSQIVNDFQKGDIAEGYSVSREKKESFPLTVTSAQKNPTAFYLCASSIGGRNTEAFFGQGTRLTVV.

V usage is TRBV5-4 and J usage is TRBJ2-5, with 10 bases matching TRBD2. CDR3 size: 16 residues. V lost 6 bases, J lost 4 bases, and 12 bases stayed unmatched. CDR1 is SGHNT and CDR2 is YYREEE in the germline V gene (reference sequence). CDR3: CASTRAGGTNGETQYF. In DNA form, the CDR3 reads TGTGCCAGCACCAGAGCGGGGGGGACGAATGGAGAGACCCAGTACTTC.

This clone has a handful of counts. This chain's CDR3 is CAWTEGVGGSPLHF. CDR3 DNA sequence: TGTGCCTGGACCGAGGGAGTGGGAGGTTCACCCCTCCACTTT. The V gene is TRBV30, the J gene TRBJ1-6; D unresolved. The germline V gene has CDR1 GTSNPN and CDR2 SVGIG (reference sequence). This CDR3 contains 14 residues. V lost 4 bases and J lost 9, with 16 bases in between. Filled out from reference TRBV30 and TRBJ1-6, the complete variable domain reads SQTIHQWPATLVQPVGSPLSLECTVEGTSNPNLYWYRQAAGRGLQLLFYSVGIGQISSEVPQNLSASRPQDRQFILSSKKLLLSDSGFYLCAWTEGVGGSPLHFGNGTRLTVT.

This chain connects TRBV28 to TRBJ1-5, with 9 bases lining up with TRBD1. V shed 4 bases and J 7 bases; nucleotides not matched to a gene: 5. The CDR3 totals 14 residues. Germline V gene lookup returns CDR1 MDHEN and CDR2 SYDVKM. CDR3 sequence (DNA): TGTGCCAGCAGTTCACAGGGGGCAAGACAGCCCCAGCATTTT. Protein: CASSSQGARQPQHF.

This clone showed up just a few times. The J gene is TRBJ2-3, the V gene TRBV10-3; unclear D gene. V gave up 3 bases and J gave up 4 bases, with 17 bases separating them. Germline CDR1 ENHRY, CDR2 SYGVKD. The CDR3 is made up of 16 amino acids. This chain's CDR3 is CAISDLHLGGADTQYF. The CDR3, as DNA: TGTGCCATCAGTGACCTTCATCTAGGTGGTGCAGATACGCAGTATTTT.

The rearrangement uses TRBV14 and TRBJ2-5; D is possibly TRBD2 (6 bases). Trimming left V 1 base short and J 11 bases short, with 11 bases between. CDR1 and CDR2 (germline): SGHDN, FVKESK. The CDR3 sequence is 12 residues long. The CDR3 coding sequence is TGTGCCAGCAGCCAAGTTAGGGAGGAGCAGTACTTC. Protein: CASSQVREEQYF. Full variable domain (remainder filled in from reference TRBV14 and TRBJ2-5): EAGVTQFPSHSVIEKGQTVTLRCDPISGHDNLYWYRRVMGKEIKFLLHFVKESKQDESGMPNNRFLAERTGGTYSTLKVQPAELEDSGVYFCASSQVREEQYFGPGTRLLVL.

The chain recombines TRBV11-3 with TRBJ2-7, with 9 bases aligning to TRBD2. J lost 7 bases, V lost 5 bases, and 12 bases had no gene match. Germline loops: CDR1 SGHNT, CDR2 YENEEA. The CDR3 spans 15 residues. This CDR3 is CASSVSGTSLGEQYF. CDR3 sequence (DNA): TGTGCCAGCAGCGTTTCCGGGACTAGCTTAGGGGAGCAGTACTTC. The entire variable domain, with the rest obtained from reference TRBV11-3 and TRBJ2-7, is as follows: EAGVVQSPRYKIIEKKQPVAFWCNPISGHNTLYWYLQNLGQGPELLIRYENEEAVDDSQLPKDRFSAERLKGVDSTLKIQPAELGDSAVYLCASSVSGTSLGEQYFGPGTRLTVT.

The chain is built from TRBV30 and TRBJ1-1, with D perhaps matching TRBD1 (5 bases). The CDR3 covers 15 residues. V lost 0 bases and J lost 1, with 12 bases in between. CDR1 and CDR2 from the germline V gene are GTSNPN and SVGIG (reference sequence). CDR3 loop: CAWSVSRQPNTEAFF. In DNA form, the CDR3 reads TGTGCCTGGAGTGTAAGTCGACAGCCGAACACTGAAGCTTTCTTT.

The V gene is TRBV7-8, the J gene TRBJ2-1; TRBD2 matches 12 bases. CDR1 is SGHVS and CDR2 is FQNEAQ in the germline V gene. CDR3 length: 16 amino acids. J lost 5 bases, V lost 5 bases, and 7 bases had no gene match. In nucleotides, the CDR3 is TGTGCCAGCAGCGAACTGACTAGCGGGGGTGACAATGAGCAGTTCTTC. Its translation is CASSELTSGGDNEQFF.

The V call is TRBV4-1, the J call TRBJ1-1; D gene unclear. Germline CDR1 is MGHRA and CDR2 is YSYEKL. V lost 2 bases to trimming and J lost 6 bases, with 10 bases between them. CDR3 size: 13 residues. The CDR3 loop reads CASSQRLEAEAFF. The CDR3 coding sequence is TGCGCCAGCAGCCAAAGACTTGAGGCTGAAGCTTTCTTT.

This chain links TRBV4-1 with TRBJ2-5, with 8 positions matching TRBD1. The J call is doubtful: the DNA matches TRBJ2-7 better. The V gene's germline CDR1 is MGHRA and CDR2 YSYEKL. This CDR3 region has 17 residues. CDR3 protein: CASSQDNPPGGLYEQYF. The CDR3, as DNA: TGCGCCAGCAGCCAAGATAACCCCCCAGGGGGCCTATACGAGCAGTACTTC.

The genes are TRBV6-5 and TRBJ2-7, with TRBD1 identical over 8 bases. In germline, CDR1 is MNHEY, CDR2 SVGAGI. Trimming took 5 bases from V and 1 from J; bases not matched to a gene: 7. This CDR3 is built from 15 residues. The CDR3 coding sequence is TGTGCCAGCAGTCGCTCGGGGGACAGGTCCTACGAGCAGTACTTC. Translating it yields CASSRSGDRSYEQYF.

The genes are TRBV9 and TRBJ2-1, with 10 nucleotides matching TRBD2. This CDR3 is built from 17 residues. Germline CDR1 SGDLS, CDR2 YYNGEE. The V gene end was trimmed by 3 bases and the J gene end by 2 bases; junction bases not matched to a gene: 8. The CDR3 sequence: CASSAPSGSVAYNEQFF. CDR3 sequence (DNA): TGTGCCAGCAGCGCCCCTAGCGGGAGCGTCGCCTACAATGAGCAGTTCTTC.

The sample holds one count of this clone. The chain joins TRBV6-5 to TRBJ1-5; TRBD1 matches at 8 bases. The CDR3 covers 14 residues. Germline lookup yields CDR1 MNHEY and CDR2 SVGAGI. J lost 7 bases, V lost 6 bases, and 8 bases had no gene match. This CDR3 is CASSQTGEKQPQHF. The CDR3 DNA reads TGTGCCAGCAGCCAGACAGGGGAAAAACAGCCCCAGCATTTT.

This clone was found a few times. V usage is TRBV18 and J usage is TRBJ1-1; tentatively, D is TRBD1 (5 bases). This CDR3 region has 17 residues. The V gene lost 4 bases and the J gene lost 5 bases, with 23 bases spanning the gap. The germline V gene has CDR1 KGHSH and CDR2 LQKENI. The CDR3 bases are TGTGCCAGCTCACAGGACATTCCAGGCGGGGAGGGTACTGAAGCTTTCTTT. Translated: CASSQDIPGGEGTEAFF. The entire variable domain, with the rest obtained from reference TRBV18 and TRBJ1-1, is as follows: NAGVMQNPRHLVRRRGQEARLRCSPMKGHSHVYWYRQLPEEGLKFMVYLQKENIIDESGMPKERFSAEFPKEGPSILRIQQVVRGDSAAYFCASSQDIPGGEGTEAFFGQGTRLTVV.

V and J are TRBV6-5 and TRBJ2-2; 10 nucleotides line up with TRBD2. Per the germline V gene, CDR1 is MNHEY and CDR2 is SVGAGI. J gave up 6 bases and V 10 bases, and 8 bases lay outside the gene matches. The CDR3 has 14 amino acids. Written as DNA, the CDR3 is TGTGCCACCCGAGCGGGGGGGGAGTCCGGGGAGCTGTTTTTT. It codes for CATRAGGESGELFF.

The chain recombines TRBV7-2 with TRBJ1-5, with D perhaps matching TRBD1 (5 bases). The CDR3 covers 13 residues. CDR1 and CDR2 (germline): SGHTA, FQGNSA. Trimming removed 1 base from V and 7 bases from J, with 8 bases in between. The CDR3, as DNA: TGTGCCAGCAGCTTAGATGGGGCCCAGCCCCAGCATTTT. Amino acid sequence: CASSLDGAQPQHF.

The rearrangement links TRBV19 to TRBJ2-7, with D uncertain. This CDR3 spans 15 amino acids. Trimming left V 1 base short and J 0 bases short, with 10 bases between. Germline V CDR1 and CDR2: LNHDA, SQIVND (reference sequence). CDR3 coding DNA: TGTGCCAGTAGTATAGGGCAGGCTCCCTCCTACGAGCAGTACTTC. Amino acids: CASSIGQAPSYEQYF.

In its sample, this clone was seen once. The chain combines TRBV6-1 with TRBJ2-2, with no clear D. Trimming stripped 2 bases from V and 4 bases from J, with 11 bases between. The CDR3 covers 15 residues. Germline CDR1 reads MNHNS; CDR2 reads SASEGT. The CDR3 coding sequence is TGTGCCAGCAGTGAAATGCGCCCAGGCACCGGGGAGCTGTTTTTT. Translation: CASSEMRPGTGELFF.

The V gene is TRBV6-5, the J gene TRBJ1-2, with D tentatively TRBD1 (6 bases). The CDR3 spans 13 residues. Per the germline V gene, CDR1 is MNHEY and CDR2 is SVGAGI. Deletions cut 8 bases from V and 9 bases from J, with 19 bases between. CDR3 nucleotides: TGTGCCAGCCTTTACGCCATAGGGGGTAGCTACACCTTC. Its protein is CASLYAIGGSYTF.

The chain joins TRBV19 to TRBJ1-4, with 7 bases fitting TRBD1. Germline-derived CDR1 and CDR2 are LNHDA and SQIVND (reference sequence). Germline trimming cut 5 bases from V and 0 bases from J; bases unmatched to any gene: 12. CDR3 size: 18 residues. CDR3 region: CASSPNAGTAATNEKLFF. The DNA of the CDR3 is TGTGCCAGTAGTCCTAACGCCGGGACAGCTGCAACTAATGAAAAACTGTTTTTT.

The rearrangement links TRBV5-1 to TRBJ2-1; no clear D. The germline V gene has CDR1 SGHRS and CDR2 YFSETQ. The CDR3 covers 18 residues. The germline V and J ends were trimmed by 0 bases and 0 bases, with 16 bases remaining between them. The CDR3 loop is CASSLAVDKFLSYNEQFF. For the CDR3, the DNA is TGCGCCAGCAGCTTGGCAGTCGACAAGTTTCTCTCCTACAATGAGCAGTTCTTC. Full variable domain (missing parts from reference TRBV5-1 and TRBJ2-1): KAGVTQTPRYLIKTRGQQVTLSCSPISGHRSVSWYQQTPGQGLQFLFEYFSETQRNKGNFPGRFSGRQFSNSRSEMNVSTLELGDSALYLCASSLAVDKFLSYNEQFFGPGTRLTVL.

This clone was seen once. The chain recombines TRBV29-1 with TRBJ2-1, with 9 bases fitting TRBD1. V lost 6 bases and J lost 4; bases outside the gene matches: 7. Per the germline V gene, CDR1 is SQVTM and CDR2 is ANQGSEA. The CDR3 is 14 amino acids. CDR3 in amino acids: CSVSVTGGYNEQFF. In DNA, the CDR3 is TGCAGCGTATCGGTGACAGGGGGTTACAATGAGCAGTTCTTC.

The V call is TRBV29-1, the J call TRBJ1-4; TRBD1 matches 10 bases. The CDR3 sequence is 13 residues long. Germline V gene lookup returns CDR1 SQVTM and CDR2 ANQGSEA. V lost 3 bases to trimming and J lost 5 bases; unmatched junction nucleotides: 0. CDR3 sequence (DNA): TGCAGCGTTGAGGGACAGGGGAATGAAAAACTGTTTTTT. It encodes CSVEGQGNEKLFF.

This chain connects TRBV7-9 to TRBJ1-3; tentative D call: TRBD1 (5 bases). Trimming cost V 1 base and J 8 bases, with 12 bases left between them. Germline V lookup: CDR1 SEHNR, CDR2 FQNEAQ (reference sequence). CDR3 length: 14 residues. CDR3 sequence: CASSLEGLGDTIYF. The CDR3 bases are TGTGCCAGCAGCTTAGAGGGGCTCGGTGACACCATATATTTT.

This rearrangement joins TRBV30 to TRBJ1-2, with 8 bases lining up with TRBD1. The CDR3 length is 13 residues. After removal of 4 bases from V and 6 bases from J, the junction contained 7 bases not matched to a gene. Germline CDR1 is GTSNPN and CDR2 is SVGIG (reference sequence). As DNA, the CDR3 is TGTGCCTGGACAATACAGGGGGAGGATGGCTACACCTTC. Residues: CAWTIQGEDGYTF.

The rearrangement uses TRBV13 and TRBJ2-1; 7 bases match TRBD2. Germline CDR1 reads PRHDT; CDR2 reads FYEKMQ (reference sequence). CDR3 length: 16 amino acids. Losses at the gene ends were 5 bases for V and 3 bases for J; bases not matched to a gene: 10. CDR3 sequence (DNA): TGTGCCAGCAGCGATAGCGGGCGGGATCTCTACAATGAGCAGTTCTTC. Amino acid sequence: CASSDSGRDLYNEQFF.

This clone has only a few counts. The chain uses TRBV10-3 and TRBJ2-7; 9 bases map to TRBD1. The germline V gene encodes CDR1 ENHRY and CDR2 SYGVKD. The CDR3 consists of 14 residues. V lost 6 bases, J lost 0 bases, and 3 bases stayed unmatched. CDR3 nucleotides: TGTGCCATCAGGACGACAGGGGGCTCCTACGAGCAGTACTTC. This encodes CAIRTTGGSYEQYF.

V is TRBV6-5 and J is TRBJ2-2; D call uncertain. Looked up from germline, CDR1 is MNHEY and CDR2 is SVGAGI. The V end lost 2 bases, the J end lost 2 bases, and 9 bases lay between the germline ends. This CDR3 contains 15 residues. The CDR3 DNA sequence: TGTGCCAGCAGTTACGAGGCGGATAACACCGGGGAGCTGTTTTTT. Its translation is CASSYEADNTGELFF.

V is TRBV19 and J is TRBJ1-3; D is unclear. V lost 8 bases, J lost 3 bases, and 14 bases lay in between. This CDR3 is 14 amino acids long. CDR1 is LNHDA and CDR2 is SQIVND in the germline V gene (reference sequence). The CDR3 coding sequence is TGTGCCAGTCAACAGACGGAAATTGGAAACACCATATATTTT. Residues: CASQQTEIGNTIYF.

The gene calls are TRBV7-2 and TRBJ2-7; D ambiguous. CDR1 and CDR2 (germline): SGHTA, FQGNSA. V was pared by 2 bases and J by 5 bases, with 19 bases between. The CDR3 is 16 amino acids. Here the CDR3 reads CASSLRSSPTWDEQYF. Written as DNA, the CDR3 is TGTGCCAGCAGCTTACGCTCAAGCCCGACTTGGGACGAGCAGTACTTC.

The table lists this clone with a count of one. V usage is TRBV6-5 and J usage is TRBJ1-1; maybe TRBD1 (5 bases). CDR3 length: 13 residues. The V and J ends lost 8 bases and 4 bases respectively, with 14 bases between them. CDR1 MNHEY and CDR2 SVGAGI come from the germline V gene. For the CDR3, the DNA is TGTGCCAGCGGGGGGGACGGCAGCACTGAAGCTTTCTTT. Protein product: CASGGDGSTEAFF.